This T cell receptor beta chain was captured by sequencing in a study of CD4 T cells in relation to SARS-CoV-2 and coronaviruses. Study background: After roughly ten days of antigen culture, PBMC TCR beta CDR3s were sequenced. Overall study results and limits: Pre-pandemic and post-infection samples never came from the same donor.

Comments on this clone: Its matching antigen is unknown.

The unexposed donors gave CD4+ T cells in about 2010-2019, prior to COVID-19. After ten to eleven days of culture, CD4+ T cells were isolated. The data were produced by immunoSEQ multiplex PCR, yet TCRdb's version contains in-frame clones alone and is incomplete. The sample carries about 15,000 clones, more than 75% recorded once. The CDR3 consists of 13 residues. The V end lost 4 bases, the J end lost 3 bases, and 9 bases lay between the germline ends. The J gene is TRBJ1-1, the V gene TRBV12-3 or TRBV12-4, with unresolved D. The clonotype comes from a human donor in good health. The sample taken for sequencing was CD4+ T cells from PBMCs, cultured in vitro. CDR3 sequence (DNA): TGTGCCAGCAGTTGGACGGCACACACTGAAGCTTTCTTT. Its translation is CASSWTAHTEAFF.